This T cell receptor beta chain was obtained from a study of T cells in Graves' hyperthyroidism and ophthalmopathy. Using RNA transcripts as the source, TCR beta CDR3 regions were amplified. Carried out on the TCR CDR3, a first-round RT-PCR used the HTBI primer set. TCRdb fed the multiplex PCR reads into MiXCR, producing one record per CDR3 protein. Of 550,000 to 700,000 distinct CDR3 sequences listed, 40% to 55% are singletons. Used for diagnoses were clinical symptoms, serum thyroxine and TRAb, thyroid ultrasound and orbital computed tomography. This clonotype was observed at least ten times. Germline CDR1 and CDR2: MNHNS and SASEGT. This CDR3 is built from 12 residues. Trimming took off 2 bases at V and 7 bases at J, with 8 bases between the two ends.

This TCR derives from an adult woman with Graves' disease, either hyperthyroidism or ophthalmopathy (not recorded which). The sequenced sample was peripheral blood or thyroid tissue (not recorded which). V and J are TRBV6-1 and TRBJ1-1; TRBD1 might be the D (5 bases). The CDR3 reads CASSEQGHEAFF. In DNA form, the CDR3 reads TGTGCCAGCAGTGAACAGGGCCATGAAGCTTTCTTT.